These 29 T cell receptor beta chains share one sample of origin, sequenced in a study of technical replicates of blood from a handful of donors. Assay: immunoSEQ multiplex PCR; the TCRdb copy retains only in-frame clones and omits some. The profile covers tens of thousands of clones, with roughly 95% appearing a single time and approximately 0.41% taken by the ten largest. Material: T cells isolated from PBMCs. The receptors here all came from a human donor in good health.

The rearrangement uses TRBV30 and TRBJ2-1; 7 nucleotides match TRBD2. The germline V gene has CDR1 GTSNPN and CDR2 SVGIG (reference sequence). CDR3 length: 10 amino acids. V shed 5 bases and J 15 bases; nucleotides not matched to a gene: 7. CDR3: CAWGLGYLFF. CDR3 nucleotides: TGTGCCTGGGGACTAGGTTATCTGTTCTTC.

The chain joins TRBV4-3 to TRBJ2-1, with D unresolved. CDR3 length: 15 residues. Germline CDR1 and CDR2: LGHNA and YSLEER. Between the trimmed V and J ends, which lost 0 bases and 3 bases, there was a span of 9 bases. The CDR3 nucleotides are TGCGCCAGCAGCCAAGATCCAGCGAACTACAATGAGCAGTTCTTC. It specifies CASSQDPANYNEQFF.

This clone was counted once. This chain uses TRBV20-1 with TRBJ1-2; D is perhaps TRBD1 (6 bases). Trimming cost V 7 bases and J 6 bases, with 12 bases left between them. The CDR3 spans 11 residues. Germline V gene sequence: CDR1 DFQATT, CDR2 SNEGSKA (reference sequence). The CDR3 protein is CSVSPGDGYTF. CDR3 sequence (DNA): TGCAGTGTCAGTCCAGGGGATGGCTACACCTTC.

V and J are TRBV25-1 and TRBJ2-7; D possibly corresponds to TRBD1 (6 bases). The CDR3 loop spans 13 amino acids. V lost 2 bases to trimming and J lost 5 bases, with 10 bases between them. Germline V CDR1 and CDR2: MGHDK, SYGVNS. The CDR3 DNA sequence: TGTGCCAGCAGTGAACAGGGGCGGGACGAGCAGTACTTC. The encoded protein is CASSEQGRDEQYF.

CDR3 amino acids: CASSSKYEKGALEQFF. CDR3 DNA sequence: TGCGCCAGCAGCTCTAAATACGAAAAGGGGGCATTGGAGCAGTTCTTC. This sequence joins TRBV5-1 and TRBJ2-1; 7 bases align to TRBD1. Per germline, CDR1 SGHRS and CDR2 YFSETQ. This CDR3 comprises 16 residues. With 3 bases clipped from V and 10 bases from J, the junction kept 16 bases outside the gene matches.

A single count supports this clone. The chain uses TRBV11-1 and TRBJ1-5; D uncertain. Between the trimmed V and J ends, which lost 1 base and 7 bases, there was a span of 8 bases. Germline V lookup: CDR1 SGHAT, CDR2 FQDESV (reference sequence). This CDR3 region has 13 residues. The chain's CDR3 is CASSLEFGQPQHF. The CDR3 region has the DNA TGTGCCAGCAGCTTAGAGTTCGGGCAGCCCCAGCATTTT.

The gene calls are TRBV7-8 and TRBJ2-3, with 12 bases matching TRBD1. J was trimmed by 4 bases and V by 5 bases; bases with no gene match: 13. The CDR3 is 18 residues long. CDR1 is SGHVS and CDR2 is FQNEAQ in the germline V gene. CDR3 DNA sequence: TGTGCCAGCAGCCTCCGGGACAGGGGGCGAGGGTTGTCAGATACGCAGTATTTT. Its protein is CASSLRDRGRGLSDTQYF. Full variable domain (missing parts from reference TRBV7-8 and TRBJ2-3): GAGVSQSPRYKVAKRGQDVALRCDPISGHVSLFWYQQALGQGPEFLTYFQNEAQLDKSGLPSDRFFAERPEGSVSTLKIQRTQQEDSAVYLCASSLRDRGRGLSDTQYFGPGTRLTVL.

The J gene is TRBJ2-3, the V gene TRBV9, with D perhaps matching TRBD2 (6 bases). The CDR3 runs to 15 residues. The germline V gene has CDR1 SGDLS and CDR2 YYNGEE. The V gene lost 0 bases and the J gene lost 4 bases, with 12 bases spanning the gap. In DNA form, the CDR3 reads TGTGCCAGCAGCGTAGAAACTAGCATGGCAGATACGCAGTATTTT. Translated, it gives CASSVETSMADTQYF.

The CDR3 DNA reads TGTGCCAGCAGCTTAGCATACGGGTCTAGAAACACCATATATTTT. It codes for CASSLAYGSRNTIYF. The chain combines TRBV7-8 with TRBJ1-3, with D unclear. CDR1 is SGHVS, CDR2 FQNEAQ, per germline. Trimming removed 0 bases from V and 5 bases from J, with 11 bases in between. This CDR3 has 15 residues.

This sequence joins TRBV7-2 and TRBJ2-1; 12 nucleotides agree with TRBD2. With 6 bases clipped from V and 0 bases from J, the junction kept 6 bases outside the gene matches. The CDR3 runs 17 residues. Germline assignment: CDR1 SGHTA and CDR2 FQGNSA. DNA of the CDR3: TGTGCCAGCAGTAGGACTAGCGGGGCGAGCTCCTACAATGAGCAGTTCTTC. Residues: CASSRTSGASSYNEQFF.

This clone was detected only once. This chain uses TRBV4-2 with TRBJ2-2; 8 bases map to TRBD2. The CDR3 has 17 amino acids. Germline V gene data show CDR1 as LGHNA and CDR2 as YNFKEQ. Germline trimming cut 0 bases from V and 5 bases from J; bases unmatched to any gene: 8. The CDR3 here is CASSQELAGRGTGELFF. The CDR3 coding sequence is TGTGCCAGCAGCCAAGAATTAGCCGGGAGGGGGACCGGGGAGCTGTTTTTT.

The chain combines TRBV29-1 with TRBJ2-5; 8 positions match TRBD1. Unmatched junction bases numbered 11, after V lost 6 bases and J lost 5 bases. The CDR3 contains 14 residues. Looked up from germline, CDR1 is SQVTM and CDR2 is ANQGSEA. The chain's CDR3 is CSVLPRGQGETQYF. The CDR3 DNA follows: TGCAGCGTGCTCCCCAGGGGGCAAGGGGAGACCCAGTACTTC.

This chain joins TRBV7-8 and TRBJ1-5; TRBD1 aligns across 7 bases. The CDR3 runs 14 residues. Germline CDR1 and CDR2: SGHVS and FQNEAQ. V dropped 5 bases and J dropped 7; count of bases not matched to a gene: 8. The CDR3 sequence: CASSPQGGPQPQHF. For the CDR3, the DNA is TGTGCCAGCAGCCCGCAGGGGGGCCCCCAGCCCCAGCATTTT.

This sequence joins TRBV5-6 and TRBJ1-2; maybe TRBD1 (5 bases). Germline-derived CDR1 and CDR2 are SGHDT and YYEEEE. The CDR3 runs 10 residues. V was trimmed by 5 bases and J by 6 bases, leaving 5 bases between them. In nucleotides, the CDR3 is TGTGCCAGCAGAGGGGATGGCTACACCTTC. Its protein is CASRGDGYTF.

The chain carries TRBV28 and TRBJ2-3; a possible D gene is TRBD2 (6 bases). The CDR3 contains 15 residues. V was clipped by 3 bases and J by 2 bases, with 12 bases between them. Germline assignment: CDR1 MDHEN and CDR2 SYDVKM. The CDR3 DNA sequence: TGTGCCAGCAGTTTCCCTCGGACTACCACAGATACGCAGTATTTT. Translating gives CASSFPRTTTDTQYF.

The V gene is TRBV4-1, the J gene TRBJ2-4, with 12 bases fitting TRBD2. The CDR3 has 16 amino acids. J gave up 7 bases and V 4 bases, and 8 bases lay outside the gene matches. Germline loops: CDR1 MGHRA, CDR2 YSYEKL. The CDR3 DNA is TGCGCCAGCAGCCCGACTAGCGGGAGAAATGTGAACATTCAGTACTTC. This sequence encodes CASSPTSGRNVNIQYF.

V is TRBV25-1 and J is TRBJ1-4; D gene uncertain. The germline V gene encodes CDR1 MGHDK and CDR2 SYGVNS. This CDR3 contains 15 residues. V dropped 2 bases and J dropped 4 bases, with 11 bases sitting between them. The chain's CDR3 is CASSEQSSGNEKLFF. In nucleotides, the CDR3 is TGTGCCAGCAGTGAACAATCTTCGGGTAATGAAAAACTGTTTTTT.

The V and J genes are TRBV30 and TRBJ2-5; possible D gene TRBD2, 6 bases. The CDR3 is made up of 12 amino acids. The V gene's germline CDR1 is GTSNPN and CDR2 SVGIG (reference sequence). Deletions cut 0 bases from V and 5 bases from J, with 7 bases between. The CDR3 loop reads CAWSVGRETQYF. The CDR3 DNA sequence: TGTGCCTGGAGTGTAGGGAGGGAGACCCAGTACTTC.

This clone was counted once. The chain combines TRBV14 with TRBJ1-4, with D tentatively TRBD1 (5 bases). This CDR3 has 15 amino acids. V was trimmed by 2 bases and J by 4 bases, leaving 11 bases between them. The germline V gene encodes CDR1 SGHDN and CDR2 FVKESK. The CDR3 reads CASSQSQGYNEKLFF. CDR3 sequence (DNA): TGTGCCAGCAGCCAATCTCAGGGATATAATGAAAAACTGTTTTTT.

The V gene is TRBV18, the J gene TRBJ2-1; 13 nucleotides agree with TRBD2. CDR1 is KGHSH and CDR2 is LQKENI in the germline V gene. With 2 bases clipped from V and 9 bases from J, the junction kept 4 bases outside the gene matches. There are 15 residues in the CDR3. CDR3 sequence: CASSPTSGRDTEQFF. In nucleotides, the CDR3 is TGTGCCAGCTCACCAACTAGCGGGAGGGATACTGAGCAGTTCTTC.

The gene calls are TRBV30 and TRBJ1-2; no clear D. The CDR3 has 13 residues. Trimming stripped 3 bases from V and 6 bases from J, with 14 bases between. Germline CDR1 reads GTSNPN; CDR2 reads SVGIG (reference sequence). Here the CDR3 reads CAWRLGRLDGYTF. The CDR3 DNA follows: TGTGCCTGGAGACTCGGGAGGCTGGATGGCTACACCTTC.

The genes are TRBV11-3 and TRBJ2-7; 12 bases map to TRBD1. Per germline, CDR1 SGHNT and CDR2 YENEEA. This CDR3 contains 15 residues. With 1 base clipped from V and 6 bases from J, the junction kept 4 bases outside the gene matches. The CDR3 region has the DNA TGTGCCAGCAGCTTAGTGGGGACAGGGGGCAGCGAGCAGTACTTC. Translated, it gives CASSLVGTGGSEQYF.

This sequence joins TRBV30 and TRBJ2-7; no reliable D call. Looked up from germline, CDR1 is GTSNPN and CDR2 is SVGIG (reference sequence). The CDR3 consists of 12 residues. Trimming cost V 2 bases and J 3 bases, with 8 bases left between them. Here the CDR3 reads CAWSWADYEQYF. In DNA form, the CDR3 reads TGTGCCTGGAGTTGGGCAGACTACGAGCAGTACTTC.

CDR3 amino acids: CASSLEGLAGVETQYF. The CDR3 nucleotides read TGTGCCAGCAGCTTAGAAGGTCTAGCGGGAGTGGAGACCCAGTACTTC. The V and J genes are TRBV11-2 and TRBJ2-5, with TRBD2 matching over 10 bases. Looked up from germline, CDR1 is SGHAT and CDR2 is FQNNGV. Unmatched junction bases numbered 6, after V lost 0 bases and J lost 5 bases. The CDR3 totals 16 residues.

The chain recombines TRBV30 with TRBJ2-7, with 7 bases fitting TRBD2. The germline V gene encodes CDR1 GTSNPN and CDR2 SVGIG (reference sequence). The CDR3 is 14 residues long. Trimming cost V 0 bases and J 4 bases; bases outside gene matches: 6. The CDR3 DNA reads TGTGCCTGGAGTGTAGGGGCGGGACTATACGAGCAGTACTTC. This sequence encodes CAWSVGAGLYEQYF.

V is TRBV9 and J is TRBJ2-7, with a tentative D call TRBD2 (7 bases). V was clipped by 2 bases and J by 3 bases, with 18 bases between them. The length of the CDR3 is 16 residues. The germline V gene encodes CDR1 SGDLS and CDR2 YYNGEE. CDR3 in DNA: TGTGCCAGCAGCGTTGCGGGAGAGGGGGTGGTCTACGAGCAGTACTTC. This sequence encodes CASSVAGEGVVYEQYF.

The gene calls are TRBV18 and TRBJ1-1, with 11 bases matching TRBD1. The V gene end was trimmed by 2 bases and the J gene end by 4 bases; junction bases not matched to a gene: 0. This CDR3 spans 14 amino acids. The germline V gene encodes CDR1 KGHSH and CDR2 LQKENI. In DNA form, the CDR3 reads TGTGCCAGCTCACCAGGGACAGGGGGCACTGAAGCTTTCTTT. Amino acid sequence: CASSPGTGGTEAFF.

This chain connects TRBV19 to TRBJ1-4; D not resolved. This CDR3 contains 16 residues. The V gene lost 1 base and the J gene lost 4 bases, with 13 bases spanning the gap. Germline assignment: CDR1 LNHDA and CDR2 SQIVND (reference sequence). CDR3 DNA sequence: TGTGCCAGTAGTATAGGTATCGTGCCGGGTAATGAAAAACTGTTTTTT. Translating gives CASSIGIVPGNEKLFF. Complete variable domain (other parts from reference TRBV19 and TRBJ1-4): DGGITQSPKYLFRKEGQNVTLSCEQNLNHDAMYWYRQDPGQGLRLIYYSQIVNDFQKGDIAEGYSVSREKKESFPLTVTSAQKNPTAFYLCASSIGIVPGNEKLFFGSGTQLSVL.

J is TRBJ1-1 and V is TRBV18, with 8 bases that match TRBD1. Germline CDR1 reads KGHSH; CDR2 reads LQKENI. Germline trimming cut 6 bases from V and 0 bases from J; bases unmatched to any gene: 3. This CDR3 contains 14 residues. This CDR3 is CASSPGQVNTEAFF. The CDR3 region has the DNA TGTGCCAGCTCCCCGGGACAGGTGAACACTGAAGCTTTCTTT.